This is a list of T cell receptor beta chains from one sample in a study of blood T cell repertoires in COVID-19. The data were produced by immunoSEQ multiplex PCR, yet TCRdb's version contains in-frame clones alone and is incomplete. This sample has 110,000 to 150,000 clones, with over 70% found just once. Material: peripheral blood. The receptor source for this set is a human donor in a cohort sampled during active COVID-19. The CDR3 runs from the conserved cysteine through the conserved F or W. A D gene is named only where the DNA matches it firmly. Some rows have no size entry. The others give once, few or many, or a class for an expanded clone.

clone_size,j_call,cdr3_length,v_call,d_call,cdr3_aa,cdr3_nt
NA,TRBJ1-1,13,TRBV19,NA,CASTVGRGTEAFF,TGTGCCAGTACTGTGGGGAGGGGCACTGAAGCTTTCTTT
few,TRBJ1-1,14,TRBV6-5,TRBD1,CASSWTGEWYEAFF,TGTGCCAGCAGTTGGACAGGGGAGTGGTATGAAGCTTTCTTT
NA,TRBJ1-3,15,TRBV6-1,NA,CASSERGQTWDTIYF,TGTGCCAGCAGTGAACGTGGACAGACGTGGGACACCATATATTTT
NA,TRBJ2-1,15,TRBV18,NA,CASSREWDGHNEQFF,TGTGCCAGCTCCCGGGAGTGGGACGGACACAATGAGCAGTTCTTC
NA,TRBJ2-7,13,TRBV19,TRBD1,CASSETGGYEQYF,TGTGCCAGTTCAGAGACAGGGGGCTACGAGCAGTACTTC
NA,TRBJ2-1,13,TRBV18,TRBD1,CASSPPSRGEQFF,TGTGCCAGCTCACCACCCTCCAGGGGGGAGCAGTTCTTC
NA,TRBJ1-2,11,TRBV29-1,NA,CSVERGEGYTF,TGCAGCGTTGAACGGGGGGAGGGCTACACCTTC
NA,TRBJ1-3,12,TRBV7-2,NA,CASSLLGNTIYF,TGTGCCAGCAGCTTATTAGGAAACACCATATATTTT
NA,TRBJ2-5,13,TRBV30,NA,CAWMKGRPETQYF,TGTGCCTGGATGAAGGGGCGCCCCGAGACCCAGTACTTC
NA,TRBJ2-4,14,TRBV20-1,NA,CSASNRVAKNIQYF,TGCAGTGCTAGTAATCGCGTAGCCAAAAACATTCAGTACTTC
NA,TRBJ1-2,13,TRBV12-3/TRBV12-4,TRBD1,CASSPGQGGGYTF,TGTGCCAGCAGCCCGGGACAGGGCGGTGGCTACACCTTC
NA,TRBJ1-2,16,TRBV4-1,TRBD1,CASSHPGTAINYGYTF,TGCGCCAGCAGCCATCCCGGGACAGCAATTAACTATGGCTACACCTTC
NA,TRBJ1-3,16,TRBV15,TRBD1,CATSRAQGGSGNTIYF,TGTGCCACCAGCAGAGCACAGGGGGGGTCTGGAAACACCATATATTTT
NA,TRBJ2-1,12,TRBV2,NA,CASKGQGNEQFF,TGTGCCAGCAAAGGTCAGGGAAATGAGCAGTTCTTC
few,TRBJ2-1,15,TRBV29-1,NA,CSVDRGDGAFNEQFF,TGCAGCGTTGATCGCGGGGACGGTGCTTTCAATGAGCAGTTCTTC